Listed below are T cell receptor beta chains from one sample, sequenced in a study of shared clonotypes between healthy human individuals. TCRdb keeps only in-frame clones here, not all; method: immunoSEQ multiplex PCR. The sample gives hundreds of thousands of clones, 95% to 98% of which show up once; 0.3% is in the top ten. The sequenced sample consisted of naive CD8+ T cells sorted from blood. The receptors shown here come from a man aged 25-45 years in good health. The CDR3 runs from the conserved cysteine through the conserved F or W. Fields, in order: CDR3 DNA, CDR3 protein, J gene, D gene, clone size, V gene. D genes are given only for firm matches. Not all rows give a size; the values are once, few, many and, for expanded clones, a class.

CDR3 DNA: TGTGCCAGCAGCTCACGACAGGGGGGACAGACCCAGTACTTC
CDR3 protein: CASSSRQGGQTQYF
J gene: TRBJ2-5
D gene: TRBD1
clone size: -
V gene: TRBV7-9

CDR3 DNA: TGTGCCAGTTCGGAACCCCGGGACGGATACAATGAGCAGTTCTTC
CDR3 protein: CASSEPRDGYNEQFF
J gene: TRBJ2-1
D gene: -
clone size: -
V gene: TRBV9

CDR3 DNA: TGTGCCAGCCGAGCGGACCGACCCCCCCACTACGAGCAGTACTTC
CDR3 protein: CASRADRPPHYEQYF
J gene: TRBJ2-7
D gene: -
clone size: -
V gene: TRBV7-9

CDR3 DNA: TGCAGCGTTGATACTAACGACAGGGTTACAGCATTTGAGCAGTTCTTC
CDR3 protein: CSVDTNDRVTAFEQFF
J gene: TRBJ2-1
D gene: TRBD1
clone size: -
V gene: TRBV29-1

CDR3 DNA: TGTGCCAGCAGCTCGACAGGGGGCGTCCCCGGGGAGCTGTTTTTT
CDR3 protein: CASSSTGGVPGELFF
J gene: TRBJ2-2
D gene: TRBD1
clone size: -
V gene: TRBV13

CDR3 DNA: TGTGCCAGCAGTTGGCCGGGACAGGGCGACGAGCAGTACTTC
CDR3 protein: CASSWPGQGDEQYF
J gene: TRBJ2-7
D gene: TRBD1
clone size: -
V gene: TRBV28

CDR3 DNA: TGTGCCAGTAGTGGAGTAGCGGACAACACCGGGGAGCTGTTTTTT
CDR3 protein: CASSGVADNTGELFF
J gene: TRBJ2-2
D gene: -
clone size: -
V gene: TRBV19

CDR3 DNA: TGTGCCAGCTCCCCCTTTCTAGCGGGAGGGCGAGGCAATGAGCAGTTCTTC
CDR3 protein: CASSPFLAGGRGNEQFF
J gene: TRBJ2-1
D gene: TRBD2
clone size: -
V gene: TRBV18

CDR3 DNA: TGTGCCAGCAGTAAGGGACTCAAATACTACGAGCAGCACTTC
CDR3 protein: CASSKGLKYYEQHF
J gene: TRBJ2-7
D gene: -
clone size: -
V gene: TRBV6-1

CDR3 DNA: TGTGCCAGCAGGTTACAGGGGGCGCACCGGGGGACCCAGTACTTC
CDR3 protein: CASRLQGAHRGTQYF
J gene: TRBJ2-5
D gene: TRBD1
clone size: once
V gene: TRBV14

CDR3 DNA: TGTGCCAGCAGCCCGTTTGGGGCCGGGGAGCAGTACTTC
CDR3 protein: CASSPFGAGEQYF
J gene: TRBJ2-7
D gene: -
clone size: -
V gene: TRBV7-9

CDR3 DNA: TGTGCCAGCAGTTTATTCAGAGTAAGGGGGCGGCAGGGGACAGATACGCAGTATTTT
CDR3 protein: CASSLFRVRGRQGTDTQYF
J gene: TRBJ2-3
D gene: TRBD1
clone size: -
V gene: TRBV28

CDR3 DNA: TGCGCCAGCAGCCCTCGTCCAGGGAGGGCTGACGAGCAGTACTTC
CDR3 protein: CASSPRPGRADEQYF
J gene: TRBJ2-7
D gene: TRBD2
clone size: once
V gene: TRBV5-1

CDR3 DNA: TGTGCCAGCAGTTGGTCGGGGGGATACGAGCAGTACTTC
CDR3 protein: CASSWSGGYEQYF
J gene: TRBJ2-7
D gene: TRBD2
clone size: -
V gene: TRBV27

CDR3 DNA: TGTGCCAGCAGCTCGTGGACTAACGACAATGAGCAGTTCTTC
CDR3 protein: CASSSWTNDNEQFF
J gene: TRBJ2-1
D gene: -
clone size: -
V gene: TRBV11-2

CDR3 DNA: TGTGCCAGCAGCTGGACAGGGTGTAATGAGCAGTTCTTC
CDR3 protein: CASSWTGCNEQFF
J gene: TRBJ2-1
D gene: TRBD1
clone size: -
V gene: TRBV27

CDR3 DNA: TGCAGCGTTGAGGACAGGGGCAAAAACTATGGCTACACCTTC
CDR3 protein: CSVEDRGKNYGYTF
J gene: TRBJ1-2
D gene: TRBD1
clone size: -
V gene: TRBV29-1

CDR3 DNA: TGTGCCACCGACAGGGCCTGGAATTCCTACAATGAGCAGTTCTTC
CDR3 protein: CATDRAWNSYNEQFF
J gene: TRBJ2-1
D gene: TRBD1
clone size: -
V gene: TRBV6-6

CDR3 DNA: TGTGCCAGCAGTTTGCCCCGGGACAGGGTAATCGAGCAGTTCTTC
CDR3 protein: CASSLPRDRVIEQFF
J gene: TRBJ2-1
D gene: TRBD1
clone size: -
V gene: TRBV28

CDR3 DNA: TGTGCCAGCAGTGAGATGACCGCCGTGGGGACCGGGGAGCTGTTTTTT
CDR3 protein: CASSEMTAVGTGELFF
J gene: TRBJ2-2
D gene: -
clone size: once
V gene: TRBV25-1

CDR3 DNA: TGTGCCAGCAGCTCGCCGAAGGGGGCTGGAAACACCATATATTTT
CDR3 protein: CASSSPKGAGNTIYF
J gene: TRBJ1-3
D gene: -
clone size: -
V gene: TRBV7-9